The clone carrying this T cell receptor beta chain showed up just a few times. Its antigen is not identified. As processed by the authors: Per-sample TCR counts ranged from roughly 20,000 to 700,000, median roughly 96,000. From the RACE reads, TCRdb called clonotypes with MiXCR, one entry per CDR3 protein. The V and J calls shown here were made by TCRdb, not taken from the authors' results. The sample contains roughly 38,000 distinct CDR3 sequences, less than 9% of which appear only once. This record belongs to a study of human T cells and chemical hapten exposure. Study background: Upper-back patch tests with 0.01% DPC were read at 6 days. Study results and caveats: DPC sensitization did not alter TCRs above 1 in 1000 frequency.

Unmatched junction bases numbered 16, after V lost 5 bases and J lost 10 bases. The CDR3 is 17 amino acids. Germline CDR1 SGHAT, CDR2 FQNNGV. Regarding time point: pre-sensitization, week 0. Treatment here: therapeutic diphenylcyclopropenone sensitization with weekly scalp DPC. This sequence originates from a woman aged 45-59 years with alopecia areata. Some clones in this sample may be carry-over from other donors' samples. Sequenced here: whole blood, sampled in connection with sensitization to the hapten diphenylcyclopropenone (DPC). The gene calls are TRBV11-2 and TRBJ2-1; 11 bases match TRBD2. The CDR3 sequence is CASSKGTSGSASWEQFF. In DNA, the CDR3 is TGTGCCAGCAGCAAAGGGACTAGCGGAAGTGCCTCATGGGAGCAGTTCTTC.